Each of the 16 T cell receptor beta chains below was sequenced from the same sample in a study of OX40 agonist ivuxolimab in advanced cancers. Sequencing was performed with immunoSEQ multiplex PCR; in TCRdb, only in-frame clones are kept and a portion is missing. This sample has some 85,000 clones, with about 88% found just once. The specimen was CD4+ or CD8+ T cells sorted from blood, collected in a trial of the OX40 agonist ivuxolimab. The receptors come from an adult with an advanced solid tumor such as melanoma, head and neck, liver or kidney cancer.

The CDR3 DNA reads TGTGCCAGCTCAAGTACTACAGGGTCGCATTCACCCCTCCACTTT. The encoded protein is CASSSTTGSHSPLHF. This sequence joins TRBV18 and TRBJ1-6; possible D gene TRBD1, 6 bases. Trimming removed 5 bases from V and 8 bases from J, with 16 bases in between. Germline V gene data show CDR1 as KGHSH and CDR2 as LQKENI. The CDR3 contains 15 residues.

V and J are TRBV9 and TRBJ2-2; perhaps D is TRBD1 or TRBD2 (5 bases each). The CDR3 is 14 amino acids. Between the trimmed V and J ends, which lost 0 bases and 4 bases, there was a span of 7 bases. Germline assignment: CDR1 SGDLS and CDR2 YYNGEE. The CDR3: CASSVEGSTGELFF. The CDR3 nucleotides read TGTGCCAGCAGCGTAGAGGGGAGCACCGGGGAGCTGTTTTTT.

The genes are TRBV10-3 and TRBJ2-3; 11 positions match TRBD1. The V gene end was trimmed by 6 bases and the J gene end by 1 base; junction bases not matched to a gene: 3. Germline lookup yields CDR1 ENHRY and CDR2 SYGVKD. CDR3 size: 15 residues. The CDR3 is CAISVGQGGTDTQYF. CDR3 sequence (DNA): TGTGCCATCAGCGTGGGACAGGGGGGCACAGATACGCAGTATTTT.

V gene TRBV4-1 combines with J gene TRBJ1-2, with 10 bases matching TRBD1. Trimming at V came to 0 bases and at J to 6 bases, leaving 16 bases not matched to a gene. The CDR3 covers 19 residues. Germline loops: CDR1 MGHRA, CDR2 YSYEKL. The CDR3 spells CASSQDRRQGARVGNGYTF. Written as DNA, the CDR3 is TGCGCCAGCAGCCAAGATAGGAGACAGGGGGCGCGGGTTGGAAATGGCTACACCTTC.

The genes are TRBV7-2 and TRBJ2-1, with D unresolved. There are 13 residues in the CDR3. V was cut by 2 bases and J by 5 bases, with 7 bases left in between. Germline loops: CDR1 SGHTA, CDR2 FQGNSA. The CDR3 nucleotides are TGTGCCAGCAGCTTAAGTCCGAACAATGAGCAGTTCTTC. It specifies CASSLSPNNEQFF.

The chain uses TRBV6-1 and TRBJ1-5; D remains ambiguous. This CDR3 region has 13 residues. The germline gives CDR1 MNHNS, CDR2 SASEGT. The V and J ends lost 6 bases and 7 bases respectively, with 13 bases between them. CDR3 coding DNA: TGTGCCAGCAGCGATACTTCGGTCCAGCCCCAGCATTTT. Its protein is CASSDTSVQPQHF.

The chain joins TRBV5-4 to TRBJ1-1; unclear D gene. There are 14 residues in the CDR3. V was trimmed by 4 bases and J by 1 base, leaving 11 bases between them. Germline V gives CDR1 SGHNT, CDR2 YYREEE (reference sequence). The CDR3 loop is CASSPASQNTEAFF. The DNA of the CDR3 is TGTGCCAGCAGCCCCGCTTCGCAGAACACTGAAGCTTTCTTT.

The chain is built from TRBV5-4 and TRBJ1-1; maybe TRBD1 (5 bases). The CDR3 is 12 residues long. Trimming took off 4 bases at V and 1 base at J, with 5 bases between the two ends. The V gene's germline CDR1 is SGHNT and CDR2 YYREEE (reference sequence). CDR3 coding DNA: TGTGCCAGCAGCCAGGGGAACACTGAAGCTTTCTTT. Protein product: CASSQGNTEAFF.

V usage is TRBV11-2 and J usage is TRBJ2-1; 11 bases are shared with TRBD2. CDR1 and CDR2 (germline): SGHAT, FQNNGV. The V and J ends lost 6 bases and 7 bases, in that order; junction bases with no gene match: 8. This CDR3 region has 15 residues. The CDR3 DNA reads TGTGCCAGCAGTCTCGGGACTAGCGGATATAATGAGCAGTTCTTC. This sequence encodes CASSLGTSGYNEQFF.

This clone was counted a single time. V and J are TRBV6-5 and TRBJ2-7, with 13 nucleotides matching TRBD2. V trimming: 5 bases; J trimming: 1 base; junction bases outside the gene matches: 2. The CDR3 has 15 residues. CDR1 is MNHEY, CDR2 SVGAGI, per germline. CDR3 sequence: CASSPGLAGSYEQYF. CDR3 DNA sequence: TGTGCCAGCAGTCCGGGACTAGCGGGGTCCTACGAGCAGTACTTC.

This chain links TRBV5-1 with TRBJ1-2; 9 bases are shared with TRBD1. V lost 4 bases and J lost 4; bases outside the gene matches: 8. CDR1 and CDR2 from the germline V gene are SGHRS and YFSETQ. The CDR3 spans 15 residues. The CDR3 nucleotides are TGCGCCAGCAGCCTGGGACAGGGATCGCCCTATGGCTACACCTTC. Encoded protein: CASSLGQGSPYGYTF.

This clone has more than one count but fewer than ten. The V and J genes are TRBV7-9 and TRBJ1-1, with D unresolved. The germline V and J ends were trimmed by 5 bases and 1 base, with 8 bases remaining between them. The germline V gene encodes CDR1 SEHNR and CDR2 FQNEAQ (reference sequence). The CDR3 totals 13 residues. The CDR3 sequence is CASSPGENTEAFF. The CDR3 nucleotides read TGTGCCAGCAGCCCCGGGGAGAACACTGAAGCTTTCTTT.

This chain uses TRBV6-5 with TRBJ1-1, with TRBD1 matching over 7 bases. Germline loops: CDR1 MNHEY, CDR2 SVGAGI. The junction had 6 bases not matched to a gene; V was cut back by 0 bases and J by 11 bases. This CDR3 spans 13 amino acids. As DNA, the CDR3 is TGTGCCAGCAGTTACTCGAGGAGGGGGCATGCTTTCTTT. Translation gives CASSYSRRGHAFF.

The V and J genes are TRBV15 and TRBJ2-7; 7 bases agree with TRBD2. J gave up 0 bases and V 5 bases, and 16 bases lay outside the gene matches. Germline V gives CDR1 LNHNV, CDR2 YYDKDF (reference sequence). The CDR3 has 18 residues. CDR3 sequence (DNA): TGTGCCACCAGCGTCGGTTTTAGGCGGGGGTCCAGCTCCTACGAGCAGTACTTC. As protein: CATSVGFRRGSSSYEQYF.

J is TRBJ1-4 and V is TRBV6-5, with D possibly matching TRBD1 (5 bases). With 4 bases removed from V and 8 bases from J, the gap between germline ends came to 14 bases. The CDR3 covers 14 residues. Germline loops: CDR1 MNHEY, CDR2 SVGAGI. CDR3 protein: CASSSLGVGEKLFF. The CDR3 DNA reads as TGTGCCAGCAGTTCGTTGGGGGTAGGCGAAAAACTGTTTTTT.

This clone occurred a few times. This chain uses TRBV18 with TRBJ2-1, with 11 bases fitting TRBD2. There are 14 residues in the CDR3. V shed 6 bases, J shed 6 bases, and the junction held 4 bases outside the gene matches. Germline CDR1 KGHSH, CDR2 LQKENI. The CDR3 spells CASSPSGRSNEQFF. CDR3 coding DNA: TGTGCCAGCTCCCCTAGCGGGAGGAGCAATGAGCAGTTCTTC.